This paragraph covers one T cell receptor beta chain sequence. The data belong to a study of blood T cell repertoires in COVID-19. About the research overall: The study drew acute and convalescent COVID-19 samples from the United States, Italy and Spain.

Sequencing was performed with immunoSEQ multiplex PCR; in TCRdb, only in-frame clones are kept and a portion is missing. This table has about 190,000 clones, around four fifths appearing once. Germline CDR1 SEHNR, CDR2 FQNEAQ (reference sequence). Between the trimmed V and J ends, which lost 8 bases and 4 bases, there was a span of 9 bases. The length of the CDR3 is 12 residues. Sequencing input: peripheral blood. This sequence joins TRBV7-9 and TRBJ1-5; D is unclear. The clonotype was recovered from a woman in her 30s with acute or convalescent COVID-19. The CDR3 nucleotides read TGTGCCAGCTCGGTATCGAATCAGCCCCAGCATTTT. This sequence encodes CASSVSNQPQHF.